These 24 T cell receptor beta chains originate from one sample sequenced in a study of beta chain features in type 1 diabetes (dated by TCRdb to the late 2010s). Library method: the immunoSEQ multiplex PCR assay. The High Capacity cDNA Reverse Transcription Kit was used to reverse transcribe all of the isolated RNA, meaning that expressed TCRB transcripts were what got sequenced. In its TCRdb copy, this immuneACCESS table keeps in-frame sequences only and misses some clones. Where compared with another copy, unresolved V genes explain less than half of these, and the others have no known cause. In all, the sample holds roughly 500,000 clones, and around 10% of those were seen once. The biggest ten clones account for roughly 0.046% of the sample. Sequencing used naive CD4+ T cells from blood. What the cell subset or site label conveys for this sample: true naive CD4+ T cells. Source of these receptors: a woman under 30 in good health.

A remark on this clone: Other DNA sequences in this sample translate to the same CDR3. V and J are TRBV9 and TRBJ2-5, with D unresolved. CDR3 size: 13 residues. V was clipped by 0 bases and J by 1 base, with 4 bases between them. Germline-derived CDR1 and CDR2 are SGDLS and YYNGEE. For the CDR3, the DNA is TGTGCCAGCAGCGTAGCTTCCCAAGAGACCCAGTACTTC. Translated: CASSVASQETQYF.

This clone turned up a few times. In DNA, the CDR3 is TGTGCCTGGAGTTCATACAGGGTGGTTCAAGACGAGCAGTACTTC. Translated: CAWSSYRVVQDEQYF. The chain uses TRBV30 and TRBJ2-7; D possibly corresponds to TRBD1 (6 bases). From germline, CDR1 is GTSNPN and CDR2 SVGIG (reference sequence). The CDR3 has 15 amino acids. The V and J ends lost 2 bases and 5 bases respectively, with 19 bases between them.

This clone showed up just a few times. J is TRBJ2-1 and V is TRBV4-2; D uncertain. The CDR3 contains 15 residues. Trimming shortened V by 1 base and J by 6 bases, and 13 bases separated the two germline ends. The germline V gene has CDR1 LGHNA and CDR2 YNFKEQ. The CDR3: CASSQGLGRPNEQFF. CDR3 DNA sequence: TGTGCCAGCAGCCAAGGACTCGGAAGGCCCAATGAGCAGTTCTTC.

This clone was seen a handful of times. At the DNA level, this CDR3 is encoded by other sequences in the same sample as well. The chain is built from TRBV4-2 and TRBJ1-2; D possibly corresponds to TRBD1 (5 bases). The CDR3 length is 15 residues. Looked up from germline, CDR1 is LGHNA and CDR2 is YNFKEQ. The V gene lost 2 bases and the J gene lost 3 bases, with 13 bases spanning the gap. As DNA, the CDR3 is TGTGCCAGCAGCCAACGCCAGGCGGGGCACTATGGCTACACCTTC. As protein: CASSQRQAGHYGYTF.

The chain has TRBV27 and TRBJ2-7, with 8 bases fitting TRBD1. This CDR3 spans 13 amino acids. The J segment lost 0 bases and the V segment lost 8 bases, leaving 3 bases of the junction unmatched. Looked up from germline, CDR1 is MNHEY and CDR2 is SMNVEV (reference sequence). The CDR3 DNA is TGTGCCAGCGGACAGGGAAGCTCCTACGAGCAGTACTTC. Translated, it gives CASGQGSSYEQYF.

This clone has just a few counts. This sample also contains other DNA sequences that code for the same CDR3. This rearrangement joins TRBV6-5 to TRBJ1-1; no clear D gene. V was pared by 8 bases and J by 0 bases, with 10 bases between. CDR3 size: 13 residues. CDR1 MNHEY and CDR2 SVGAGI come from the germline V gene. CDR3 residues: CASSYRLNTEAFF. CDR3 in DNA: TGTGCCAGCTCGTACAGATTGAACACTGAAGCTTTCTTT.

The rearrangement links TRBV15 to TRBJ1-2; tentative D call: TRBD1 (6 bases). Between the trimmed V and J ends, which lost 5 bases and 8 bases, there was a span of 12 bases. This CDR3 is 12 amino acids long. The V gene's germline CDR1 is LNHNV and CDR2 YYDKDF (reference sequence). This CDR3 reads CATSGTGYGYTF. The CDR3 DNA is TGTGCCACCAGCGGTACAGGGTACGGCTACACCTTC.

This chain joins TRBV5-1 and TRBJ1-5, with 7 positions matching TRBD1. Germline values: CDR1 SGHRS, CDR2 YFSETQ. V shed 2 bases, J shed 6 bases, and the junction held 5 bases outside the gene matches. The CDR3 length is 14 residues. The CDR3 nucleotides read TGCGCCAGCAGCTTAACGACAGGGTTTCAGCCCCAGCATTTT. This sequence encodes CASSLTTGFQPQHF. Drawing the rest from reference TRBV5-1 and TRBJ1-5, the complete variable domain is KAGVTQTPRYLIKTRGQQVTLSCSPISGHRSVSWYQQTPGQGLQFLFEYFSETQRNKGNFPGRFSGRQFSNSRSEMNVSTLELGDSALYLCASSLTTGFQPQHFGDGTRLSIL.

The CDR3 protein is CASRDAAGGSNQPQHF. DNA for the CDR3: TGTGCCAGCAGGGACGCGGCAGGTGGGAGCAATCAGCCCCAGCATTTT. The chain uses TRBV2 and TRBJ1-5; D gene uncertain. The CDR3 consists of 16 residues. Germline assignment: CDR1 SNHLY and CDR2 FYNNEI. V was shortened by 6 bases and J by 1 base, with 16 bases between the two germline ends.

This clone showed up just a few times. The rearrangement joins TRBV7-2 to TRBJ2-7, with 7 bases fitting TRBD2. Germline lookup yields CDR1 SGHTA and CDR2 FQGNSA. J gave up 5 bases and V 8 bases, and 12 bases lay outside the gene matches. The CDR3 loop spans 14 amino acids. The CDR3 is CASGVRGSSDEQYF. CDR3 DNA: TGTGCCAGCGGGGTTCGCGGGAGTTCTGACGAGCAGTACTTC.

This clone turned up a few times. V and J are TRBV7-9 and TRBJ1-1, with 7 bases fitting TRBD1. J lost 6 bases, V lost 5 bases, and 12 bases had no gene match. From germline, CDR1 is SEHNR and CDR2 FQNEAQ (reference sequence). The CDR3 extends over 15 amino acids. The CDR3 sequence is CASSRGTVAWAEAFF. The CDR3, as DNA: TGTGCCAGCAGCCGAGGGACAGTCGCCTGGGCTGAAGCTTTCTTT.

With respect to this clone: Germline is not matched at one junction end, which may reflect a read error. V usage is TRBV5-4 and J usage is TRBJ2-3; 11 bases align to TRBD2. There are 13 residues in the CDR3. CDR1 is SGHNT, CDR2 YYREEE, per germline (reference sequence). The CDR3 sequence is CASSPDSGGALLF. In DNA form, the CDR3 reads TGTGCCAGCAGCCCCGATAGCGGGGGGGCCCTCCTTTTT.

This clone showed up just a few times. This sample also contains other DNA sequences that code for the same CDR3. The V and J genes are TRBV7-2 and TRBJ2-3, with unresolved D. The CDR3 contains 13 residues. Trimming left V 1 base short and J 4 bases short, with 6 bases between. CDR1 is SGHTA and CDR2 is FQGNSA in the germline V gene. The DNA of the CDR3 is TGTGCCAGCAGCTTAGGAGGATCAGATACGCAGTATTTT. This codes for CASSLGGSDTQYF.

This clone was seen only a few times. The chain carries TRBV9 and TRBJ2-1, with D uncertain. This CDR3 spans 14 amino acids. Between the trimmed V and J ends, which lost 5 bases and 0 bases, there was a span of 9 bases. Per germline, CDR1 SGDLS and CDR2 YYNGEE. CDR3 coding DNA: TGTGCCAGCAGGCAGGCTAGCTCCTACAATGAGCAGTTCTTC. Its translation: CASRQASSYNEQFF.

The V call is TRBV2, the J call TRBJ1-1; 8 bases match TRBD1. Trimming took 8 bases from V and 0 from J; bases not matched to a gene: 5. The CDR3 length is 14 residues. Germline lookup yields CDR1 SNHLY and CDR2 FYNNEI. The CDR3 bases are TGTGCCAGCGTATACAGGGGGATGAACACTGAAGCTTTCTTT. Translating gives CASVYRGMNTEAFF.

This rearrangement joins TRBV25-1 to TRBJ2-1; 13 bases line up with TRBD2. Germline CDR1 MGHDK, CDR2 SYGVNS. Trimming removed 1 base from V and 4 bases from J; junction bases left unmatched: 4. This CDR3 has 17 residues. The CDR3 reads CASSESTSGGLYNEQFF. The CDR3 bases are TGTGCCAGCAGTGAATCGACTAGCGGGGGGCTTTACAATGAGCAGTTCTTC.

There are a few counts of this clone. This sequence joins TRBV20-1 and TRBJ1-2; D unresolved. Germline V CDR1 and CDR2: DFQATT, SNEGSKA (reference sequence). The CDR3 sequence is 11 residues long. Trimming pared 8 bases from V and 4 bases from J, leaving 11 bases between. The CDR3 DNA reads TGCAGTCCGACACACAGCTATGGCTACACCTTC. Residues: CSPTHSYGYTF.

The chain couples TRBV29-1 to TRBJ2-6, with D unclear. This CDR3 spans 14 amino acids. From germline, CDR1 is SQVTM and CDR2 ANQGSEA. V was clipped by 7 bases and J by 4 bases, with 14 bases between them. In DNA form, the CDR3 reads TGCAGCGCTACACCTCTCAGGGGGGCCAACGTCCTGACTTTC. Its translation: CSATPLRGANVLTF.

This clone was seen a few times. The chain joins TRBV5-4 to TRBJ2-7, with TRBD1 matching over 9 bases. The J segment lost 2 bases and the V segment lost 0 bases, leaving 6 bases of the junction unmatched. From germline, CDR1 is SGHNT and CDR2 YYREEE (reference sequence). The length of the CDR3 is 16 residues. The CDR3 bases are TGTGCCAGCAGCTTGGGGACAGGGGCGAACCCCTACGAGCAGTACTTC. Protein: CASSLGTGANPYEQYF.

This clone came up a few times. The J gene is TRBJ2-7, the V gene TRBV30; D uncertain. V was clipped by 5 bases and J by 3 bases, with 17 bases between them. Germline values: CDR1 GTSNPN, CDR2 SVGIG (reference sequence). The CDR3 has 14 residues. The CDR3, as DNA: TGTGCCTGGCCATCCCCGACGGGCTTCTACGAGCAGTACGTC. Translated: CAWPSPTGFYEQYV.

This clone was observed a handful of times. Other DNA sequences from this sample encode an identical CDR3 as well. The genes are TRBV5-1 and TRBJ2-5, with D perhaps TRBD1 (5 bases). The V and J ends lost 0 bases and 4 bases respectively, with 7 bases between them. Germline CDR1 and CDR2: SGHRS and YFSETQ. This CDR3 region has 13 residues. The CDR3 nucleotides read TGCGCCAGCAGCTTGGGCCAGGGAGAGACCCAGTACTTC. Residues: CASSLGQGETQYF. Full variable domain (missing parts from reference TRBV5-1 and TRBJ2-5): KAGVTQTPRYLIKTRGQQVTLSCSPISGHRSVSWYQQTPGQGLQFLFEYFSETQRNKGNFPGRFSGRQFSNSRSEMNVSTLELGDSALYLCASSLGQGETQYFGPGTRLLVL.

The chain uses TRBV4-1 and TRBJ2-1; 7 bases align to TRBD2. The trim removed 5 bases at V and 5 bases at J, leaving 9 bases unmatched. The V gene's germline CDR1 is MGHRA and CDR2 YSYEKL. The CDR3 contains 15 residues. CDR3 DNA: TGCGCCAGCAGCTCAGCGGGAAAAGTAAACAATGAGCAGTTCTTC. Its protein product is CASSSAGKVNNEQFF.

V gene TRBV29-1 combines with J gene TRBJ1-4, with a tentative D call TRBD1 (5 bases). Between the trimmed V and J ends, which lost 4 bases and 8 bases, there was a span of 14 bases. The CDR3 is made up of 13 amino acids. Germline values: CDR1 SQVTM, CDR2 ANQGSEA. CDR3 amino acids: CSVATVMGEKLFF. CDR3 bases: TGCAGCGTTGCGACAGTTATGGGGGAAAAACTGTTTTTT.

The rearrangement joins TRBV29-1 to TRBJ1-1; no clear D gene. Trimming removed 7 bases at V and 5 bases at J, with 14 bases between. The CDR3 is made up of 12 amino acids. The V gene's germline CDR1 is SQVTM and CDR2 ANQGSEA. The CDR3 DNA sequence: TGCAGCGCTGGGTGGGTCGGGACTGAAGCTTTCTTT. It translates to CSAGWVGTEAFF.